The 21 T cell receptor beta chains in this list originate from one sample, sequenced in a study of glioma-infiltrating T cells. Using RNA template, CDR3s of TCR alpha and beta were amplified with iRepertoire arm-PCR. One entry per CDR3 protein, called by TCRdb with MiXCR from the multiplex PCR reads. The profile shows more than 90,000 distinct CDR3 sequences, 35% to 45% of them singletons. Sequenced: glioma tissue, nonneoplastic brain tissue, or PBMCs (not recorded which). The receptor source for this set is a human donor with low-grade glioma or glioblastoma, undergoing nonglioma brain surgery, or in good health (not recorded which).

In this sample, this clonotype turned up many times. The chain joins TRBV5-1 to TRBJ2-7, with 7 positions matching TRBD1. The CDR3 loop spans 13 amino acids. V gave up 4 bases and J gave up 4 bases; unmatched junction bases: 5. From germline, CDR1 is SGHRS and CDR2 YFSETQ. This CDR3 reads CASSTDRVYEQYF. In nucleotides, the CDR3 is TGCGCCAGCAGCACCGACAGGGTGTACGAGCAGTACTTC.

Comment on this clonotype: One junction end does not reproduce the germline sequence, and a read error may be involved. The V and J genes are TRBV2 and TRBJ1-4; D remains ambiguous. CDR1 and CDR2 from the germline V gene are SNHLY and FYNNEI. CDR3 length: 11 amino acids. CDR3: CASKREEKLLF. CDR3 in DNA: TGTGCCAGTAAGAGGGAGGAAAAACTGCTCTTT.

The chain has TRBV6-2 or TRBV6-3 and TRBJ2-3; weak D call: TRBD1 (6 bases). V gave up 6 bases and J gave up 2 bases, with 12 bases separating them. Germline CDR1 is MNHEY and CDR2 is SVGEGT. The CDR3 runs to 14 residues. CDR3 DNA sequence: TGTGCCAGCAGGGCAGGACAGACCACAGATACGCAGTATTTT. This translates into CASRAGQTTDTQYF.

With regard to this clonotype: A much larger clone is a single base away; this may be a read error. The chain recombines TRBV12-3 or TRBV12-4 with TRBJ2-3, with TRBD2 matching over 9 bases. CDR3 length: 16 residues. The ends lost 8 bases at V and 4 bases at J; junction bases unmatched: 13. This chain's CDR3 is CASGGGTSLPPDTQYF. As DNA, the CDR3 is TGTGCCAGCGGGGGGGGGACTAGCCTTCCCCCAGATACGCAGTATTTT.

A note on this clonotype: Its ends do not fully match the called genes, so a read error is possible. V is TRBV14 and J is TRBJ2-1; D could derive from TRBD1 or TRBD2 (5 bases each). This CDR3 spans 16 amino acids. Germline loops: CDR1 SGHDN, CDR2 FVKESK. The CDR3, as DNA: TGTGCCAGCAGCCAAATCGAGCGGACATTATACAATGAGAAGTTCTTC. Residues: CASSQIERTLYNEKFF. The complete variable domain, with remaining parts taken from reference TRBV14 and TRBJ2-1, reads EAGVTQFPSHSVIEKGQTVTLRCDPISGHDNLYWYRRVMGKEIKFLLHFVKESKQDESGMPNNRFLAERTGGTYSTLKVQPAELEDSGVYFCASSQIERTLYNEKFFGPGTRLTVL.

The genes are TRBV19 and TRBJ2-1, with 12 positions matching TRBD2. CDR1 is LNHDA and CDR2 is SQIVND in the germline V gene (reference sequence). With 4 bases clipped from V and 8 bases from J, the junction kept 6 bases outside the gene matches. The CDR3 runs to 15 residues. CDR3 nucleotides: TGTGCCAGTAGTACCGGGACTAGCGGGTGGGATGAGCAGTTCTTC. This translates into CASSTGTSGWDEQFF.

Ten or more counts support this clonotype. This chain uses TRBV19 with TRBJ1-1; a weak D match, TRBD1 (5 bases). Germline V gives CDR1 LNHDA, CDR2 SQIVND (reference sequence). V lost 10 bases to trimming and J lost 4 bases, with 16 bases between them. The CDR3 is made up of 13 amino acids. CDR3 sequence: CATKGRGSTEAFF. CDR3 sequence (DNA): TGTGCCACTAAGGGGCGGGGCAGCACTGAAGCTTTCTTT.

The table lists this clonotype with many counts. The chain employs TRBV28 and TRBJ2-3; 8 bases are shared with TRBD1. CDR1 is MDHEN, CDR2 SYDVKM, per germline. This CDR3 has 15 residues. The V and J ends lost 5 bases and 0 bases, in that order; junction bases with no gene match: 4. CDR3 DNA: TGTGCCAGCAGTCGAACAGGGGGTAGCACAGATACGCAGTATTTT. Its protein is CASSRTGGSTDTQYF. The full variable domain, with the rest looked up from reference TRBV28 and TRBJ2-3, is DVKVTQSSRYLVKRTGEKVFLECVQDMDHENMFWYRQDPGLGLRLIYFSYDVKMKEKGDIPEGYSVSREKKERFSLILESASTNQTSMYLCASSRTGGSTDTQYFGPGTRLTVL.

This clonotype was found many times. The chain's CDR3 is CASSQVAGSYEQYF. The CDR3 DNA reads TGCGCCAGCAGCCAAGTCGCGGGATCCTACGAGCAGTACTTC. This chain connects TRBV4-3 to TRBJ2-7; possible D gene TRBD2, 6 bases. V was trimmed by 1 base and J by 1 base, leaving 8 bases between them. The CDR3 consists of 14 residues. In germline, CDR1 is LGHNA, CDR2 YSLEER.

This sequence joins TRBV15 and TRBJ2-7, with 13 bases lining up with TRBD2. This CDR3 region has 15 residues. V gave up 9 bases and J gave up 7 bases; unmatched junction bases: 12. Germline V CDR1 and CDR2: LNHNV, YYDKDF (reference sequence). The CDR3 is CATQPGLAGPGEQYF. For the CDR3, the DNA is TGTGCCACGCAACCGGGACTAGCGGGACCGGGGGAGCAGTACTTC.

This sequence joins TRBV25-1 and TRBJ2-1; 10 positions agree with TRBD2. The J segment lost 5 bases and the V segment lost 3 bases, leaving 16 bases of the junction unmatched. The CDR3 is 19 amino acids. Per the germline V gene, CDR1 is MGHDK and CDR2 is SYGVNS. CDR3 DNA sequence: TGTGCCAGCAGTGATGTTGGAGCGGGGGGGCCGATTGTCCACAATGAGCAGTTCTTC. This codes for CASSDVGAGGPIVHNEQFF.

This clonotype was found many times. The CDR3 bases are TGTGCCAGCAGCGGATATGCGGGAGGTTATTACAATGAGCAGTTCTTC. Protein product: CASSGYAGGYYNEQFF. The chain combines TRBV7-2 with TRBJ2-1; 8 positions match TRBD2. The CDR3 has 16 residues. Trimming at V came to 5 bases and at J to 4 bases, leaving 10 bases not matched to a gene. Germline values: CDR1 SGHTA, CDR2 FQGNSA.

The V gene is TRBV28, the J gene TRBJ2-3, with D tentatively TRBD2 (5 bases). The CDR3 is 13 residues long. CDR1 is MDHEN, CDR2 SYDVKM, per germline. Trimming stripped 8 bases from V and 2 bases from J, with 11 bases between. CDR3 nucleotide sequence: TGTGCCAGCCCCCGGACTTACACAGATACGCAGTATTTT. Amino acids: CASPRTYTDTQYF.

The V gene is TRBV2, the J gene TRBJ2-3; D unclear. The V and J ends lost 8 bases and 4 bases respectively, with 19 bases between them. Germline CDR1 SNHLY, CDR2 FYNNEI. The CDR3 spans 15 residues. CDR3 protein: CASPKVVGWPDTQYF. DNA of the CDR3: TGTGCCAGCCCTAAGGTGGTGGGATGGCCAGATACGCAGTATTTT. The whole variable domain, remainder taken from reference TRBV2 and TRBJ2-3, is EPEVTQTPSHQVTQMGQEVILRCVPISNHLYFYWYRQILGQKVEFLVSFYNNEISEKSEIFDDQFSVERPDGSNFTLKIRSTKLEDSAMYFCASPKVVGWPDTQYFGPGTRLTVL.

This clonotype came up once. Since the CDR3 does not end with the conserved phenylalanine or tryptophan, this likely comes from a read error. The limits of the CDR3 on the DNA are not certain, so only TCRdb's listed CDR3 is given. The CDR3: CASSIAGANTEAFS. The chain uses TRBV19 and TRBJ1-1; the table's D gene call, TRBD1, was not cross checked with the DNA. With termini counted, the CDR3 has 14 amino acids. Germline CDR1 LNHDA, CDR2 SQIVND (reference sequence).

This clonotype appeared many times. CDR3 amino acids: CASSGLVALHF. The CDR3 DNA reads as TGTGCCAGCAGTGGACTTGTGGCCCTCCACTTT. The J gene is TRBJ1-6, the V gene TRBV2; D not certain. The CDR3 is 11 residues long. V shed 4 bases and J shed 14 bases, with 9 bases lying between them. CDR1 and CDR2 (germline): SNHLY, FYNNEI.

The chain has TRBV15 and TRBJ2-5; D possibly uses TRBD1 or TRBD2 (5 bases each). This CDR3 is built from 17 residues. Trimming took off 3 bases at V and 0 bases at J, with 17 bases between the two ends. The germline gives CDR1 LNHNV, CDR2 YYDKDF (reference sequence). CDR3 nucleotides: TGTGCCACCAGCAGTTACGAGTTCGGGACGGACCAAGAGACCCAGTACTTC. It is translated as CATSSYEFGTDQETQYF.

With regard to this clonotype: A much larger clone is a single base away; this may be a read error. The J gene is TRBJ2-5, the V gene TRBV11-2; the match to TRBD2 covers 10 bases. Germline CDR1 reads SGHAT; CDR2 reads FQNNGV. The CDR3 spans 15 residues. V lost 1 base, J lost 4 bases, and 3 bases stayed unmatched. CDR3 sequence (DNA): TGTGCCAGCAGCTTAGCTAGCGGGAGTATAGAGACCCAGTACTTC. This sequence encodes CASSLASGSIETQYF.

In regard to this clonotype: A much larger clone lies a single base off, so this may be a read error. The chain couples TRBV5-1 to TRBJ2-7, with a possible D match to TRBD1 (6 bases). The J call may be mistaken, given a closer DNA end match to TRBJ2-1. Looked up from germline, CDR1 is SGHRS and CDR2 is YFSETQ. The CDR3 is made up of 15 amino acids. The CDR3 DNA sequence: TGCGCCAGCAGCAAGTCCGGGACACAGTCCTACGAGCAGTTCTTC. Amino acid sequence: CASSKSGTQSYEQFF.

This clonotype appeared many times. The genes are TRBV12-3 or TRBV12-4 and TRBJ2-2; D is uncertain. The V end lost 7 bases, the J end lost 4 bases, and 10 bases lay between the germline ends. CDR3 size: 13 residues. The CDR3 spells CASKTATTGELFF. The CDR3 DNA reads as TGTGCCAGCAAGACCGCGACCACCGGGGAGCTGTTTTTT.

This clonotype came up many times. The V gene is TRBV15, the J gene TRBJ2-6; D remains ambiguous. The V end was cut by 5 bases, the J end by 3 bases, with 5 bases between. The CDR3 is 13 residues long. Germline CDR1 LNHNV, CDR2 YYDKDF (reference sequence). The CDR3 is CATSRGGANVLTF. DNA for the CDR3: TGTGCCACCAGCCGTGGTGGGGCCAACGTCCTGACTTTC.